This is a list of T cell receptor beta chains from one sample in a study of blood T cell repertoires in COVID-19. Some clones are missing from TCRdb's copy, which holds only in-frame ones; the method was immunoSEQ multiplex PCR. The table records about 300,000 clones, 85% to 90% of them present only once. Material: PBMCs or T cells enriched from blood (not recorded which). The receptors shown here come from a woman between 18 and 29 years old with acute COVID-19. The CDR3 runs from the conserved cysteine through the conserved F or W. D genes are given only for firm matches. Not all rows give a size; the values are once, few, many and, for expanded clones, a class.

v_call	clone_size	j_call	d_call	cdr3_nt	cdr3_aa
TRBV6-5	once	TRBJ1-2	.	TGTGCCAGCAGTTACTCGACAGGTTCATTTGATGGCTACACCTTC	CASSYSTGSFDGYTF
TRBV5-1	.	TRBJ2-7	TRBD2	TGCGCCAGCAGCTTGAGGACTAGCGGAACCTACGAGCAGTACTTC	CASSLRTSGTYEQYF
TRBV6-6	few	TRBJ2-7	.	TGTGCCAGCAGACCCGCTGGCGGGGACGACTACGAGCAGTACTTC	CASRPAGGDDYEQYF
TRBV5-1	.	TRBJ2-5	.	TGCGCCAGCAGCCCGCGACGGGGTGAGACCCAGTACTTC	CASSPRRGETQYF
TRBV2	.	TRBJ2-1	.	TGTGCCAGCAGGCAGAGGACGGGGACTTACAATGAGCAGTTCTTC	CASRQRTGTYNEQFF
TRBV11-2	.	TRBJ1-2	TRBD1	TGTGCCAGCAGTCCGCGAGGGGGCGACTATGGCTACACCTTC	CASSPRGGDYGYTF
TRBV30	.	TRBJ1-5	.	TGTGCCTGGAGTGTACGGGACAACAATCAGCCCCAGCATTTT	CAWSVRDNNQPQHF
TRBV2	once	TRBJ1-2	.	TGTGCCAGCAGTGAGCGGGTATGGCACTATGGCTACACCTTC	CASSERVWHYGYTF
TRBV9	.	TRBJ1-5	.	TGTGCCAGCAGCGTAGGCGGTGGCAATCAGCCCCAGCATTTT	CASSVGGGNQPQHF
TRBV28	.	TRBJ2-7	TRBD1	TGTGCCAGCACTTTTAGGGGGCCCCTCTACGAGCAGTACTTC	CASTFRGPLYEQYF
TRBV13	.	TRBJ2-7	TRBD2	TGTGCCAGCAGCTATTTGGCTAGCGGCTCCTACGAGCAGTACTTC	CASSYLASGSYEQYF
TRBV28	once	TRBJ1-5	.	TGTGCCAGCAGTTTGCGACAGGCTGGGCAGCCCCAGCATTTT	CASSLRQAGQPQHF
TRBV19	.	TRBJ1-1	.	TGTGCCAGTAGCGGAGATGGATCCACTGAAGCTTTCTTT	CASSGDGSTEAFF
TRBV3-1/TRBV3-2	.	TRBJ1-1	TRBD1	TGTGCCAGCAGCCAAGACGAGTCCGGGGACAGGGCTTTCTTT	CASSQDESGDRAFF
TRBV5-4	.	TRBJ1-1	.	TGTGCCAGCAGCTTAGCCGCGACAATAAACACTGAAGCTTTCTTT	CASSLAATINTEAFF
TRBV6-5	.	TRBJ2-7	.	TGTGCCAGCAGTCTAGGACTGACCTACGAGCAGTACTTC	CASSLGLTYEQYF
TRBV10-2	.	TRBJ2-1	.	TGCGCCAGTTTACCAGCGCGGAATGAGCAGTTCTTC	CASLPARNEQFF
TRBV18	.	TRBJ1-2	.	TGTGCCAGCTCACCTCTCAGGGGAACTCAGACGGGCTACACCTTC	CASSPLRGTQTGYTF
TRBV5-1	once	TRBJ1-1	.	TGCGCCAGCAGCTTGCGAGATGCGAGTACTGAAGCTTTCTTT	CASSLRDASTEAFF
TRBV10-3	once	TRBJ2-2	.	TGTGCCATCAGTAGGGACATTGGCGGGGAGCTGTTTTTT	CAISRDIGGELFF
TRBV7-7	.	TRBJ2-5	TRBD1	TGTGCTAGCAGCTTCACAGGGGATATGGAGACCCAGTACTTC	CASSFTGDMETQYF
TRBV5-1	.	TRBJ1-2	TRBD1	TGCGCCAGCAGCTCTGGACAGGGTGACTATGGCTACACCTTC	CASSSGQGDYGYTF
TRBV28	.	TRBJ2-5	.	TGTGCCAGCAGTCCACCGGGACTCCCAGGGGAGACCCAGTACTTC	CASSPPGLPGETQYF
TRBV7-2	.	TRBJ2-1	TRBD2	TGTGCCAGCAGCTTACGGCTAGCGGGAGCTAATGAGCAGTTCTTC	CASSLRLAGANEQFF
TRBV28	.	TRBJ1-1	TRBD1	TGTGCCAGCAGTTTTCGGACAGGGAACACTGAAGCTTTCTTT	CASSFRTGNTEAFF
TRBV21-1	.	TRBJ2-4	.	TGTGCCAGCAGCAAATCCAAATACGACAGAACCAAAAACATTCAGTACTTC	CASSKSKYDRTKNIQYF
TRBV2	.	TRBJ2-7	TRBD2	TGTGCCAGCAGTGAAGCGCAGCGGGAGAGCGACGAGCAGTACTTC	CASSEAQRESDEQYF
TRBV19	.	TRBJ1-5	.	TGTGCCAGTAGTCCCTGGCGGACAGAATCCAATCAGCCCCAGCATTTT	CASSPWRTESNQPQHF
TRBV19	.	TRBJ1-2	TRBD1	TGTGCCAGTAGGTTTGACAGGGGCATCTATGGCTACACCTTC	CASRFDRGIYGYTF
TRBV3-1/TRBV3-2	.	TRBJ2-7	TRBD2	TGTGCCAGCAGCTTAACTAGCGGGGGGTACGAGCAGTACTTC	CASSLTSGGYEQYF
TRBV10-3	.	TRBJ1-1	TRBD1	TGTGCCATCAGAACGGTACAGGGGCTGAACACTGAAGCTTTCTTT	CAIRTVQGLNTEAFF
TRBV30	.	TRBJ1-1	TRBD1	TGTGCCTGGACTCGCCCAGGGGGTCGGATTAACACTGAAGCTTTCTTT	CAWTRPGGRINTEAFF
TRBV19	.	TRBJ1-2	.	TGTGCCAGTAGCCCCTGGGCGACAGGCCGCTACTATGGCTACACCTTC	CASSPWATGRYYGYTF
TRBV18	.	TRBJ1-5	.	TGTGCCAGCTCACCCCAGGGGCCTGATCAGCCCCAGCATTTT	CASSPQGPDQPQHF
TRBV6-4	.	TRBJ1-5	TRBD1	TGTGCCAGCAGCGAACAGGGGTCGGATCAGCCCCAGCATTTT	CASSEQGSDQPQHF
TRBV25-1	.	TRBJ1-6	TRBD1	TGTGCCAGCAGTGGGTCAGACAGGGGGTATAATTCACCCCTCCACTTT	CASSGSDRGYNSPLHF
TRBV30	.	TRBJ2-5	.	TGTGCCTGGAGTCTTACGGGAGCCCCTTTGGGGACCCAGTACTTC	CAWSLTGAPLGTQYF
TRBV6-5	.	TRBJ2-7	.	TGTGCCAGCTCGCCGAGTGGTATCGCATCCTACGAGCAGTACTTC	CASSPSGIASYEQYF
TRBV29-1	.	TRBJ2-4	.	TGCAGCGTTGGAGGGCCCGAAAACATTCAGTACTTC	CSVGGPENIQYF
TRBV11-2	.	TRBJ2-2	.	TGTGCCAGCAGCAGCAGGTTTTCGACCGCGGAGCTGTTTTTT	CASSSRFSTAELFF
TRBV5-1	.	TRBJ2-7	.	TGCGCCAGCAGCGATCGTTGGACAGAGAGCTCCTACGAGCAGTACTTC	CASSDRWTESSYEQYF
TRBV27	.	TRBJ1-1	.	TGTGCCAGCACTCCCCTCTCTGGGAGGGGATCGGCTTTCTTT	CASTPLSGRGSAFF
TRBV29-1	.	TRBJ1-3	TRBD1	TGCAGCGCCATACAGGGGGCCGGAAACACCATATATTTT	CSAIQGAGNTIYF
TRBV18	.	TRBJ1-2	.	TGTGCCAGCTCACTGGGAGGGACGGCTAACTATGGCTACACCTTC	CASSLGGTANYGYTF
TRBV6-5	once	TRBJ1-1	.	TGTGCCAGCACCCGGTCTCGCGGCACTGAAGCTTTCTTT	CASTRSRGTEAFF
TRBV3-1/TRBV3-2	large	TRBJ1-4	.	TGTGCCAGCAGCCAAGATTGGGGGCGTGCTAATGAAAAACTGTTTTTT	CASSQDWGRANEKLFF
TRBV28	.	TRBJ1-3	.	TGTGCCAGCAAGGGGGACTCTGGAAACACCATATATTTT	CASKGDSGNTIYF
TRBV29-1	.	TRBJ1-1	.	TGCAGCGCCTTATCGAGACTCAAGAACACTGAAGCTTTCTTT	CSALSRLKNTEAFF
TRBV5-1	.	TRBJ2-6	.	TGCGCCAGCACCAGGGATATGACAGGCGCCTCTGGGGCCAACGTCCTGACTTTC	CASTRDMTGASGANVLTF
TRBV5-1	.	TRBJ2-5	.	TGCGCCAGCAGCTCGGGACTGCGGGAGACCCAGTACTTC	CASSSGLRETQYF
TRBV7-9	once	TRBJ2-1	.	TGTGCCAGCAGCTTGGGCCTTCCAAATGAGCAGTTCTTC	CASSLGLPNEQFF
TRBV7-3	.	TRBJ2-7	TRBD2	TGTGCCAGCAGCTTAACTAGCGGGACGGGTTACGAGCAGTACTTC	CASSLTSGTGYEQYF
TRBV19	few	TRBJ2-1	TRBD2	TGTGCCAGTAGTATTCGCGGCGGGAGGGCCGGTGAGCAGTTCTTC	CASSIRGGRAGEQFF
TRBV19	.	TRBJ1-2	.	TGTGCCAGCCTCCCTGACAGGACCTACAACTATGGCTACACCTTC	CASLPDRTYNYGYTF
TRBV18	.	TRBJ2-2	TRBD1	TGTGCCAGCTCACCTAGGACAGGGAACACCGGGGAGCTGTTTTTT	CASSPRTGNTGELFF
TRBV28	.	TRBJ1-3	TRBD1	TGTGCCAGCAGTTTGACAGGGGCTGGAAACACCATATATTTT	CASSLTGAGNTIYF
TRBV7-9	.	TRBJ2-1	TRBD2	TGTGCCAGCAGCCAAGGACTAGCGGGAGGGCCGGGGTACAATGAGCAGTTCTTC	CASSQGLAGGPGYNEQFF
TRBV13	.	TRBJ2-1	TRBD2	TGTGCCAGCAGCTTGTGGGCAGCGGGAGTCTACAATGAGCAGTTCTTC	CASSLWAAGVYNEQFF